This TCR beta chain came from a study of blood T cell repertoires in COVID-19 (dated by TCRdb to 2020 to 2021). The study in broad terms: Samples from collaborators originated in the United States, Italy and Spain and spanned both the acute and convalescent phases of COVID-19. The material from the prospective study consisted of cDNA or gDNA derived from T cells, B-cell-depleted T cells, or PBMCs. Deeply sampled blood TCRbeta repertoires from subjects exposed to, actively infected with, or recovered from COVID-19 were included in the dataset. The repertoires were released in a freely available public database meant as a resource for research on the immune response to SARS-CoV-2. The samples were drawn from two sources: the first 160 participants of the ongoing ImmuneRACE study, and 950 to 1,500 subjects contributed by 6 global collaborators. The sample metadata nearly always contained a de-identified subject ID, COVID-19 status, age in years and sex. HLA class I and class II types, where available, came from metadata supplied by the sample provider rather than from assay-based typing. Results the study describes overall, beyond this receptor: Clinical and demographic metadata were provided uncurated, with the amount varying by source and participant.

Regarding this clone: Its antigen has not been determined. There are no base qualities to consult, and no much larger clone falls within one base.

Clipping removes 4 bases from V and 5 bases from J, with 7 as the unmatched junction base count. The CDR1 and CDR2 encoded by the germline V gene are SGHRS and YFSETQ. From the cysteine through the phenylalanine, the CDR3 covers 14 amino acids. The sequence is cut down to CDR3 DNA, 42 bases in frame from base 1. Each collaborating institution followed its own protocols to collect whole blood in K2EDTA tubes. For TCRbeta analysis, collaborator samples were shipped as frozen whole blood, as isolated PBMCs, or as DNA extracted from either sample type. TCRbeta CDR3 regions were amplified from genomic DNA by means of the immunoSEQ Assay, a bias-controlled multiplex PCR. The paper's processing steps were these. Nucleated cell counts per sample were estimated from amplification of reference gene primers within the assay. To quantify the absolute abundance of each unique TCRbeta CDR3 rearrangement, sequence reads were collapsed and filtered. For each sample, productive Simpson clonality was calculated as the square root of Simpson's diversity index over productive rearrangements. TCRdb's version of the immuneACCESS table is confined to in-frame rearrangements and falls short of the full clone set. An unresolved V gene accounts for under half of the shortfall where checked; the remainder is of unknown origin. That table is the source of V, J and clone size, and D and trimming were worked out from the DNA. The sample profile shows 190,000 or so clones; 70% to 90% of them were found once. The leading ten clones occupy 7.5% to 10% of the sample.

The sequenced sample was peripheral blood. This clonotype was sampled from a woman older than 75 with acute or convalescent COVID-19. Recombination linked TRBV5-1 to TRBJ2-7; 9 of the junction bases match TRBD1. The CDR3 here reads CASSLNTGGNEQYF. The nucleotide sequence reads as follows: TGCGCCAGCAGCCTCAATACAGGGGGCAACGAGCAGTACTTC.